This T cell receptor (beta chain) was observed in a study of vaccination effects on CD4 cells after COVID-19. Looking at the study overall: Cultures used roughly 1.8 million PBMC per well, approximately 10 IU/ml IL-2 and about 10 ug/ml peptides. General study results and limits: The study, lacking early post-infection timepoints, had few convalescent patients. Clones that were induced by infection or by vaccine showed marked contraction late after vaccination.

As concerns this clone: Its antigen remains unidentified.

TCRdb's table, derived via immunoSEQ multiplex PCR, lists solely in-frame clones and lacks some. The repertoire consists of about 45,000 clones, with around 70% occurring once and the leading ten covering about 10%. CDR3 length equals 14 residues. The V gene end was trimmed by 7 bases and the J gene end by 2 bases; junction bases not matched to a gene: 5. Germline CDR1 and CDR2: LNHDA and SQIVND (reference sequence). With roughly 9 days of culture completed, CD4+ T cells were isolated. Participants were vaccinated with two doses of either the BNT162b2 or mRNA-1273 vaccine. The chain has TRBV19 and TRBJ1-1, with TRBD1 identical over 9 bases. The source was CD4+ T cells from PBMCs cultured without peptide, collected after COVID-19 vaccination. This clonotype was sampled from a human donor who received a COVID-19 vaccine. The CDR3 sequence: CASTSQGANTEAFF. The CDR3 DNA follows: TGTGCCAGTACATCACAGGGGGCCAACACTGAAGCTTTCTTT.